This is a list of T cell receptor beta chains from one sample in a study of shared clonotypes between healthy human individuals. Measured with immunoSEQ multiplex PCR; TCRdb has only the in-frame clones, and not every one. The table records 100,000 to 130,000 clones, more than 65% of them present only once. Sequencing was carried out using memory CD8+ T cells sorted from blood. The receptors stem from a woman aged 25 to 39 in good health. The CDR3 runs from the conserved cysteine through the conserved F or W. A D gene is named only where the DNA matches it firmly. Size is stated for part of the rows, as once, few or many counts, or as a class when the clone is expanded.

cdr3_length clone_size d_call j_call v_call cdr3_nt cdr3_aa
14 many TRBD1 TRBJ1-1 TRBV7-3 TGTGCCAGCAGCTTGTCCAGGGGGGACACTGAAGCTTTCTTT CASSLSRGDTEAFF
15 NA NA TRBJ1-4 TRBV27 TGTGCCAGCAAGTTATCGTTAGGGGTGGGGGAAAAACTGTTTTTT CASKLSLGVGEKLFF
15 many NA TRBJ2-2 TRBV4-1 TGCGCCAGCAGAGACCAGGGCCGTGACACCGGGGAGCTGTTTTTT CASRDQGRDTGELFF
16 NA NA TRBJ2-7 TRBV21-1 TGTGCCAGCAGAAGAAGGATAGCTACACGGTTAGACGAGCAGTACTTC CASRRRIATRLDEQYF
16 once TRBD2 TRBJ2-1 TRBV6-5 TGTGCCAGCAGTTACAATGGACTAGCGGGAGGCAATGAGCAGTTCTTC CASSYNGLAGGNEQFF
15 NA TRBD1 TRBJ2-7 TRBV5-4 TGTGCCAGCAGCATAGACAGGGCAGATTACTACGAGCAGTACTTC CASSIDRADYYEQYF
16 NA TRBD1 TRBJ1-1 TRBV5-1 TGCGCCAGCAGCTTGGCCGAGACAGGGGCGAACACTGAAGCTTTCTTT CASSLAETGANTEAFF
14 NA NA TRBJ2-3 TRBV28 TGTGCCACGGGCATTTGGCGGCTAACAGATACGCAGTATTTT CATGIWRLTDTQYF
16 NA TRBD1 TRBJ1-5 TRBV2 TGTGCCAGCTCCCGGGCGGGACAGGGGGTCAATCAGCCCCAGCATTTT CASSRAGQGVNQPQHF
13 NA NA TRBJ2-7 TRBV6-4 TGTGCCAGGAAATGGAACGGAACCTACGAGCAGTACTTC CARKWNGTYEQYF
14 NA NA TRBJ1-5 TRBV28 TGTGCCAGCAGTCCGGGACAAAGCAATCAGCCCCAGCATTTT CASSPGQSNQPQHF
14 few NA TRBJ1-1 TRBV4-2 TGTGCCAGCAGCCAAGATACAGATGGGACTGAAGCTTTCTTT CASSQDTDGTEAFF
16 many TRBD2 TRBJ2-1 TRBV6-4 TGTGCCAGCAGTCTAGAGACTAGCGGGGACTACAATGAGCAGTTCTTC CASSLETSGDYNEQFF
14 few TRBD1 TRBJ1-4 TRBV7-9 TGTGCCAGCAGCTCCTCAGGGGGATCCATCCAACTGTTTTTT CASSSSGGSIQLFF
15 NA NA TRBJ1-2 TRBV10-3 TGTGCCATCAGTGAGTCAAGGAGGGAGAACTATGGCTACACCTTC CAISESRRENYGYTF
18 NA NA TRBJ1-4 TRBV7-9 TGTGCCAGCAGCTTAGGAGAAAGGGAGTCGGGGGAGAGTGAAAAACTGTTTTTT CASSLGERESGESEKLFF
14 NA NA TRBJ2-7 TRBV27 TGTGCCAGCAGTTTCGGGTTCCACTCCTACGAGCAGTACTTC CASSFGFHSYEQYF
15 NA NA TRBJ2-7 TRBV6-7 TGTGCCAGCAGTTACTCGAGGCAGGGAGCTCACGAGCAGTACTTC CASSYSRQGAHEQYF
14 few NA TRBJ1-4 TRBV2 TGTGCCAGCACCAGGGGCCCCCGTAATGAAAAACTGTTTTTT CASTRGPRNEKLFF
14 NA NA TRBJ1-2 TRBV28 TGTGCCAGCAGTTTTGGCGGGCGGCTATATGGCTACACCTTC CASSFGGRLYGYTF
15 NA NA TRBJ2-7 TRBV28 TGTGCCAGCAGTCCTGGACAGTGGGGAATCTACGAGCAGTACTTC CASSPGQWGIYEQYF
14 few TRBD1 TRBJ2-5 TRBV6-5 TGTGCCAGCAGTTACCCCGGGACAGGAGCGACCCAGTACTTC CASSYPGTGATQYF
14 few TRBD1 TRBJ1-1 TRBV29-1 TGCAGCAGTCCCGGGACAGGGACCGGCACTGAAGCTTTCTTT CSSPGTGTGTEAFF
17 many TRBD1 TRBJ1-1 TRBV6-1 TGTGCCAGCAGTGATAAATCAGGGACAGAACCGAACACTGAAGCTTTCTTT CASSDKSGTEPNTEAFF
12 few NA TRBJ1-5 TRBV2 TGTGCCAGCAGTGAACGGCGGCAGCCCCAGCATTTT CASSERRQPQHF
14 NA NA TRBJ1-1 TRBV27 TGTGCCAGCAGTTTGGGCAGGGCGAACACTGAAGCTTTCTTT CASSLGRANTEAFF
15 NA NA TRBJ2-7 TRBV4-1 TGCGCCAGCAGCCAAGAGCGGGACGGTCCCTACGAGCAGTACTTC CASSQERDGPYEQYF
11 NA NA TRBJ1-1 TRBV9 TGTGCCAGCAGGGTCGGGGGTGAAGCTTTCTTT CASRVGGEAFF
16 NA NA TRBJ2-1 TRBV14 TGTGCCAGCAGCCCTTTTTTGCCAGGGGAGCACAATGAGCAGTTCTTC CASSPFLPGEHNEQFF
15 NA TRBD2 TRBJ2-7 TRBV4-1 TGCGCCAGCAGCCAAGGACTAGCGGGAGCCTACGAGCAGTACTTC CASSQGLAGAYEQYF
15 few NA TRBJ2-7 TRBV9 TGTGCCAGCAGCGCCTCTTCGGGACTTACCTACGAGCAGTACTTC CASSASSGLTYEQYF
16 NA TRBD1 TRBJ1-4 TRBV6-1 TGTGCCAGCAGTGACACTTCCGGGACAGGGGTTGAAAAACTGTTTTTT CASSDTSGTGVEKLFF
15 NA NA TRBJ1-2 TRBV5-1 TGCGCCAGCAGCTTCTACAGGCAAGCTAACTATGGCTACACCTTC CASSFYRQANYGYTF
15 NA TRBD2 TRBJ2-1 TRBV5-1 TGCGCCAGCAGCCCTGTAGCGGGAGGGCAAAGTGAGCAGTTCTTC CASSPVAGGQSEQFF
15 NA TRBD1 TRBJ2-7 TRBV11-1 TGTGCCAGCAGCCCCGGACAGGGTAGTATCCACGAGCAGTACTTC CASSPGQGSIHEQYF
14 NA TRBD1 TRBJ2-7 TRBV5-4 TGTGCCAGCAGGACAGGGGGCGCATCCTACGAGCAGTACTTC CASRTGGASYEQYF
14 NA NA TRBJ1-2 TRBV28 TGTGCCAGCAGCCCTTCCCCTTACAACTATGGCTACACCTTC CASSPSPYNYGYTF
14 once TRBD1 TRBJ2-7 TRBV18 TGTGCCAGCTCACCACTGGGACAGGGCTACGAGCAGTACTTC CASSPLGQGYEQYF
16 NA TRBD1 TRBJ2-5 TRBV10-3 TGTGCCATCAGTGAGGACTATGGACAGGCACAAGAGACCCAGTACTTC CAISEDYGQAQETQYF
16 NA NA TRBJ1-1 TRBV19 TGTGCCAGTAGTATACCAGGGCTTAAAATGAACACTGAAGCTTTCTTT CASSIPGLKMNTEAFF
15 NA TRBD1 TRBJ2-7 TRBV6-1 TGTGCCAGCACCCAAAGGGGGACAGGGGCCTACGAGCAGTACTTC CASTQRGTGAYEQYF
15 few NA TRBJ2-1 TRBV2 TGTGCCAGCAGTGAAGTCTTGGGGAACTACAATGAGCAGTTCTTC CASSEVLGNYNEQFF
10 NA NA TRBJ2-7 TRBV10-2 TGCGCCAGCATGGGGGGTGAGCAGTACTTC CASMGGEQYF
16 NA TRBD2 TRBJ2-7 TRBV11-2 TGTGCCAGCAGCAGGTCACCCGGGACTAGAGACTACGAGCAGTACTTC CASSRSPGTRDYEQYF